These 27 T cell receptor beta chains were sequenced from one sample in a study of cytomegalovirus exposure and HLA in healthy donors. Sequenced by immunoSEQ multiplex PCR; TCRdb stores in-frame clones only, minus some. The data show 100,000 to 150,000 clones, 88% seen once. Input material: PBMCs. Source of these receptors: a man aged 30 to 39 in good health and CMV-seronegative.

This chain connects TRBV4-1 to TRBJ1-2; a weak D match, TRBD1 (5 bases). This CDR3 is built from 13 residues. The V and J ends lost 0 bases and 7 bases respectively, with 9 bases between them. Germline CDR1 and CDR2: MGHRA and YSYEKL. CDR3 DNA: TGCGCCAGCAGCCAAGAACAGGCCCGTGGCTACACCTTC. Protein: CASSQEQARGYTF.

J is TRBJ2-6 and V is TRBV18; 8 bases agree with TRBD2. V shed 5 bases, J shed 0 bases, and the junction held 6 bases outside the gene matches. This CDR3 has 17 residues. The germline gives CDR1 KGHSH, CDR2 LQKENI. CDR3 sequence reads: CASSGLAGSSGANVLTF. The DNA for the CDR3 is TGTGCCAGCTCAGGGCTAGCGGGCAGCTCTGGGGCCAACGTCCTGACTTTC.

The CDR3 region is CASSQTLLAGFTDTQYF. In DNA, the CDR3 is TGTGCCAGCAGCCAAACCCTTCTAGCGGGTTTCACAGATACGCAGTATTTT. This chain links TRBV11-2 with TRBJ2-3; TRBD2 agrees at 8 bases. From germline, CDR1 is SGHAT and CDR2 FQNNGV. The length of the CDR3 is 17 residues. V shed 5 bases, J shed 2 bases, and the junction held 12 bases outside the gene matches.

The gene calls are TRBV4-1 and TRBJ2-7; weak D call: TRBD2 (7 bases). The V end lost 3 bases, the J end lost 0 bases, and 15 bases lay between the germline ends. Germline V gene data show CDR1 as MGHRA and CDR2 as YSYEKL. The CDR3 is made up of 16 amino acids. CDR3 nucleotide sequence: TGCGCCAGCAGCCACGGAGGCGGGGGCAGCTCCTACGAGCAGTACTTC. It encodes CASSHGGGGSSYEQYF.

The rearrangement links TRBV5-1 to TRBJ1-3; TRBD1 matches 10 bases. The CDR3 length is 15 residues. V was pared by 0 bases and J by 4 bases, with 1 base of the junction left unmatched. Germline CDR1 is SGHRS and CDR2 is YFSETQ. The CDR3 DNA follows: TGCGCCAGCAGCTTGGGGGACAGGGGAGGAAACACCATATATTTT. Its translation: CASSLGDRGGNTIYF.

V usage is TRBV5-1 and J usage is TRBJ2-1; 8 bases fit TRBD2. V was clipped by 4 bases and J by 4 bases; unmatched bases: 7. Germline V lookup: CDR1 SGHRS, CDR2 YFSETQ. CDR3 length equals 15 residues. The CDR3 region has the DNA TGCGCCAGCAGCCCGATAGCGGGGCTTTACAATGAGCAGTTCTTC. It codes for CASSPIAGLYNEQFF.

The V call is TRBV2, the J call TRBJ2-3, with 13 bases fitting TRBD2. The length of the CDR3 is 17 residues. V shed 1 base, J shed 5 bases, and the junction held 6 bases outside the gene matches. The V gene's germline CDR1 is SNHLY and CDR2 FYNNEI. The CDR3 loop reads CASSEEKLAGGIDTQYF. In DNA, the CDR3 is TGTGCCAGCAGTGAAGAAAAACTAGCGGGAGGGATAGATACGCAGTATTTT.

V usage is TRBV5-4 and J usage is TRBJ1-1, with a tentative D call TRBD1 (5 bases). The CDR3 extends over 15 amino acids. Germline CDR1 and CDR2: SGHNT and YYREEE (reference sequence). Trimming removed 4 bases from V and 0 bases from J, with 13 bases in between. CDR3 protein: CASSPGLDLNTEAFF. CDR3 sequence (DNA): TGTGCCAGCAGCCCGGGACTGGATTTGAACACTGAAGCTTTCTTT.

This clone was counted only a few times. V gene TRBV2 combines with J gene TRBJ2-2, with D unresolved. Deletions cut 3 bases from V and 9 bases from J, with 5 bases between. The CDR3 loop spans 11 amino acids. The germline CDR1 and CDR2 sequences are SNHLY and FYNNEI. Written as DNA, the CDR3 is TGTGCCAGCAGTGATGGCTGGGAGCTGTTTTTT. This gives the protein CASSDGWELFF.

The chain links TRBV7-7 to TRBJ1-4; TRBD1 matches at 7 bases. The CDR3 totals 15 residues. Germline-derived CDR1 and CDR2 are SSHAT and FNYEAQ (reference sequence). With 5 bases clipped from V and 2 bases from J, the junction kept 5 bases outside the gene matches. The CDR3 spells CASSPTGSTNEKLFF. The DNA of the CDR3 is TGTGCCAGCAGCCCGACAGGGTCTACTAATGAAAAACTGTTTTTT. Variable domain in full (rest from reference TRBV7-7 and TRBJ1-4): GAGVSQSPRYKVTKRGQDVTLRCDPISSHATLYWYQQALGQGPEFLTYFNYEAQPDKSGLPSDRFSAERPEGSISTLTIQRTEQRDSAMYRCASSPTGSTNEKLFFGSGTQLSVL.

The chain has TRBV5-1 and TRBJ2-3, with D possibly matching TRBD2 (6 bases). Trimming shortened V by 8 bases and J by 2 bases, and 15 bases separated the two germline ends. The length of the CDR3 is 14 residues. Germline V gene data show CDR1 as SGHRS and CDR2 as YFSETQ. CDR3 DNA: TGCGCCAGTATGAAAGGGACTGCCACAGATACGCAGTATTTT. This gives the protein CASMKGTATDTQYF. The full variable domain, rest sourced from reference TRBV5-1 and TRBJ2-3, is KAGVTQTPRYLIKTRGQQVTLSCSPISGHRSVSWYQQTPGQGLQFLFEYFSETQRNKGNFPGRFSGRQFSNSRSEMNVSTLELGDSALYLCASMKGTATDTQYFGPGTRLTVL.

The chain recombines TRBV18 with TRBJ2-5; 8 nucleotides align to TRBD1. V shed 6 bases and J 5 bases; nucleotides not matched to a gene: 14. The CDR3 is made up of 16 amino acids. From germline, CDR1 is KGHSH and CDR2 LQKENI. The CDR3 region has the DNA TGTGCCAGCTCGCCCTCCAGGGGGCGCGGTCTGGAGACCCAGTACTTC. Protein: CASSPSRGRGLETQYF.

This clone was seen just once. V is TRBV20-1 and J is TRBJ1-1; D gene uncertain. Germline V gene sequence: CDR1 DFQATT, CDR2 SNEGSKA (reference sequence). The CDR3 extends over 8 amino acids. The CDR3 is CRAFEAFF. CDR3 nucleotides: TGCAGAGCGTTTGAAGCTTTCTTT.

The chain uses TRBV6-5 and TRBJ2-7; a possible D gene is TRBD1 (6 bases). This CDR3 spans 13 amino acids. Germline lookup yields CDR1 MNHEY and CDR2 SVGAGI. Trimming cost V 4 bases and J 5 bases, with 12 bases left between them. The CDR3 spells CASSSNTGNEQYF. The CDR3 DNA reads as TGTGCCAGCAGTTCCAACACAGGGAACGAGCAGTACTTC.

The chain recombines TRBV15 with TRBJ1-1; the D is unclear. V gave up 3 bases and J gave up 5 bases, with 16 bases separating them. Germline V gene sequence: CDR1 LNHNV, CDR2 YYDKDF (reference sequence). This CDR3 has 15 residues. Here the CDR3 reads CATSSSRFGDTEAFF. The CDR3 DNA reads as TGTGCCACCAGCAGTAGTCGTTTCGGGGATACTGAAGCTTTCTTT.

As DNA, the CDR3 is TGCACCAGCAGCCAAGATGTCACTAGCGGGAGGCCGGTTAGGGGGGATACGCAGTATTTT. Translated: CTSSQDVTSGRPVRGDTQYF. J is TRBJ2-3 and V is TRBV1; TRBD2 reflects the table's D call only, with no check against the DNA. TRBV1 counts as a pseudogene. The CDR3 totals 20 residues.

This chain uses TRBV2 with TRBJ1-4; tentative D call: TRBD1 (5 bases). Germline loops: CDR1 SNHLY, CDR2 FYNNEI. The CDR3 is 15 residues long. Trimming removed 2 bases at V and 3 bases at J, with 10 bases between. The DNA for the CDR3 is TGTGCCAGCAGTGAATGGGCGGGACCTAATGAAAAACTGTTTTTT. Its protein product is CASSEWAGPNEKLFF.

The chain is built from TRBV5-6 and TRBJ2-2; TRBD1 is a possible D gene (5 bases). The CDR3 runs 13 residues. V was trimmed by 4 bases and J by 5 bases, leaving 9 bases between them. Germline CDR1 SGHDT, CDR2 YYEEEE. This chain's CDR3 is CASSATGTGELFF. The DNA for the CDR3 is TGTGCCAGCAGCGCTACAGGTACCGGGGAGCTGTTTTTT.

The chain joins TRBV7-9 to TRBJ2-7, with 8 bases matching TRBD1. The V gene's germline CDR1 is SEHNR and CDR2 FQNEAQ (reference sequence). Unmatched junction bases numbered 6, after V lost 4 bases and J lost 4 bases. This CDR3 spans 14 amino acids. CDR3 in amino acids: CASSYLDREYEQYF. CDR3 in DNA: TGTGCCAGCAGCTACCTGGACAGGGAGTACGAGCAGTACTTC.

The CDR3 nucleotides are TGTGCCAGCAGCCCTCGGTTGGGAGTGAACACTGAAGCTTTCTTT. Protein: CASSPRLGVNTEAFF. The chain combines TRBV6-5 with TRBJ1-1, with D unresolved. Trimming took off 6 bases at V and 0 bases at J, with 14 bases between the two ends. CDR1 is MNHEY, CDR2 SVGAGI, per germline. The CDR3 contains 15 residues.

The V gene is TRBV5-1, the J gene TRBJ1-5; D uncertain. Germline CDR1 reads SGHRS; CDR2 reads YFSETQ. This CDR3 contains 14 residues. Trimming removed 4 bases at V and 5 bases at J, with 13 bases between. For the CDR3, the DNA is TGCGCCAGCAGCCCCGAGGGTCTCGATCAGCCCCAGCATTTT. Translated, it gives CASSPEGLDQPQHF.

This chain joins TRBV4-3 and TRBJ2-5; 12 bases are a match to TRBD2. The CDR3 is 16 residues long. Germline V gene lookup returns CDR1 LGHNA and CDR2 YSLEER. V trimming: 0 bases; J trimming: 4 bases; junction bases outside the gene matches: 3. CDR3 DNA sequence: TGCGCCAGCAGCCAAGATCGACTAGCGGGAGTAGAGACCCAGTACTTC. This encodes CASSQDRLAGVETQYF.

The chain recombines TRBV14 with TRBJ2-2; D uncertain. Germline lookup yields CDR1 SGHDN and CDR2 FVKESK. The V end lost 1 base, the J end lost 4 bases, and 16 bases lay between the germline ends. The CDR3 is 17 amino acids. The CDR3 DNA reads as TGTGCCAGCAGCCAAGCCCTTGTGTCGGGTGGCACCGGGGAGCTGTTTTTT. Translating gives CASSQALVSGGTGELFF. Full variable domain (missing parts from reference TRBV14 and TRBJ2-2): EAGVTQFPSHSVIEKGQTVTLRCDPISGHDNLYWYRRVMGKEIKFLLHFVKESKQDESGMPNNRFLAERTGGTYSTLKVQPAELEDSGVYFCASSQALVSGGTGELFFGEGSRLTVL.

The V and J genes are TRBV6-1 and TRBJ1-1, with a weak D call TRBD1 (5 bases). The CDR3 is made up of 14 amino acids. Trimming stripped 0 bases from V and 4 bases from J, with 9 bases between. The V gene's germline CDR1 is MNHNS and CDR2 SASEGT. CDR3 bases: TGTGCCAGCAGTGAAGCAGAGACAGTCACTGAAGCTTTCTTT. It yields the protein CASSEAETVTEAFF.

CDR3 residues: CASSFNPGPNIQYF. CDR3 DNA sequence: TGCGCCAGCAGCTTTAACCCTGGGCCCAACATTCAGTACTTC. The chain recombines TRBV5-1 with TRBJ2-4; D is unresolved. The CDR3 totals 14 residues. The germline gives CDR1 SGHRS, CDR2 YFSETQ. Trimming removed 2 bases from V and 7 bases from J, with 13 bases in between.

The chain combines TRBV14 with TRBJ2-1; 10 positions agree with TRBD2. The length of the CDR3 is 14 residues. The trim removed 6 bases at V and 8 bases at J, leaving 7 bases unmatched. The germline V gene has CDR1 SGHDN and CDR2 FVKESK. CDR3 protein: CASRKAGGPYEQFF. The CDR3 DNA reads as TGTGCCAGCAGGAAAGCGGGAGGGCCTTATGAGCAGTTCTTC.

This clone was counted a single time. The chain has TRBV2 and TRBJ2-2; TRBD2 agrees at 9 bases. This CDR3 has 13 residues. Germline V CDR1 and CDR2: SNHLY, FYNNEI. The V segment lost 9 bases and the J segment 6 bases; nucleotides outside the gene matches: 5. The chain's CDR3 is CASQGTSSGELFF. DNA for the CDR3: TGTGCCAGTCAGGGGACTAGCTCCGGGGAGCTGTTTTTT.